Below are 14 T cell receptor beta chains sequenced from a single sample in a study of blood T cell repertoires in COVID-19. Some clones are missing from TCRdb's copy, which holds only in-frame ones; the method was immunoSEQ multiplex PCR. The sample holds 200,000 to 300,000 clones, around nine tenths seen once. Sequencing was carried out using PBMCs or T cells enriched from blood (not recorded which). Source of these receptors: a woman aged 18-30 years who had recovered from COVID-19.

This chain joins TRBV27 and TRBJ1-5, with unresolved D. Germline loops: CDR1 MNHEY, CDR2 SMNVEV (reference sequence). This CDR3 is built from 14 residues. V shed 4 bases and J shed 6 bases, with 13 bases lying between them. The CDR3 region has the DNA TGTGCCAGCAGTTGGGCTATGGAGGGTCAGCCCCAGCATTTT. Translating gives CASSWAMEGQPQHF.

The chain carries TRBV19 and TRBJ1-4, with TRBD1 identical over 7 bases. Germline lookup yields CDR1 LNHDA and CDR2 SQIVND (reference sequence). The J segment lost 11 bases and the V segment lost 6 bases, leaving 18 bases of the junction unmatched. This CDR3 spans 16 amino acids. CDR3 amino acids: CASSPYHGTAALKLFF. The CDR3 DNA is TGTGCCAGTAGCCCTTACCACGGGACAGCGGCTTTGAAACTGTTTTTT.

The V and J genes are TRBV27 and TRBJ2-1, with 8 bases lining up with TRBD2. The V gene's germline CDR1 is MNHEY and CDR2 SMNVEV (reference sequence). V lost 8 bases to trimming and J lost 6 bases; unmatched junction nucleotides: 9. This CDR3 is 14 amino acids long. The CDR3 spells CASQLAVVSNEQFF. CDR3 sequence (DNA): TGTGCCAGCCAACTAGCGGTAGTTAGCAATGAGCAGTTCTTC.

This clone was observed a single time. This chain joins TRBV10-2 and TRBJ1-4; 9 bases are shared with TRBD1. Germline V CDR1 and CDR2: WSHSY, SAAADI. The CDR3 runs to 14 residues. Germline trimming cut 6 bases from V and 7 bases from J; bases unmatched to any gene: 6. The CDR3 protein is CASRTGGVGEKLFF. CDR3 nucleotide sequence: TGCGCCAGCAGGACAGGGGGTGTAGGTGAAAAACTGTTTTTT.

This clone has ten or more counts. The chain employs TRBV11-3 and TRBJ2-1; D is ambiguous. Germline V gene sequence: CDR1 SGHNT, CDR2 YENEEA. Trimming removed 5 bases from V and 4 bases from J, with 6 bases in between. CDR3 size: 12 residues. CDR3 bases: TGTGCCAGCAGCGGGCAGTACAATGAGCAGTTCTTC. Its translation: CASSGQYNEQFF. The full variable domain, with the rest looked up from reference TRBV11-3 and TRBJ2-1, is EAGVVQSPRYKIIEKKQPVAFWCNPISGHNTLYWYLQNLGQGPELLIRYENEEAVDDSQLPKDRFSAERLKGVDSTLKIQPAELGDSAVYLCASSGQYNEQFFGPGTRLTVL.

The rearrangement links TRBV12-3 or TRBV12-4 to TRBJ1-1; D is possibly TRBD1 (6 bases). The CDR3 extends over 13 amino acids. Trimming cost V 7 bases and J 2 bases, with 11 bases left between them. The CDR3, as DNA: TGTGCCAGCACCCAACAGGGAAACACTGAAGCTTTCTTT. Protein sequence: CASTQQGNTEAFF.

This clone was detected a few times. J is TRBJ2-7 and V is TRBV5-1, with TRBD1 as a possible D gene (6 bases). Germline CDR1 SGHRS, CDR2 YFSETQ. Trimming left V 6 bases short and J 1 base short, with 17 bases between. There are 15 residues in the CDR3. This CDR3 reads CASTPRTEPSYEQYF. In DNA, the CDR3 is TGCGCCAGCACCCCTCGGACAGAACCTTCCTACGAGCAGTACTTC.

The DNA for the CDR3 is TGTGCCAGCAGCTGGGACAGGGGCTCTCTGCAGTACTTC. Amino acid sequence: CASSWDRGSLQYF. V is TRBV11-3 and J is TRBJ2-7; 10 nucleotides line up with TRBD1. The CDR3 sequence is 13 residues long. V dropped 4 bases and J dropped 9; count of bases not matched to a gene: 6. Germline V gene lookup returns CDR1 SGHNT and CDR2 YENEEA.

The DNA of the CDR3 is TGTGCCAGCTCACCTCCCAGACAGGGGGCATTTACTGAAGCTTTCTTT. Protein product: CASSPPRQGAFTEAFF. V and J are TRBV18 and TRBJ1-1; TRBD1 matches 10 bases. CDR3 size: 16 residues. V lost 3 bases and J lost 5; bases outside the gene matches: 9. Germline CDR1 and CDR2: KGHSH and LQKENI.

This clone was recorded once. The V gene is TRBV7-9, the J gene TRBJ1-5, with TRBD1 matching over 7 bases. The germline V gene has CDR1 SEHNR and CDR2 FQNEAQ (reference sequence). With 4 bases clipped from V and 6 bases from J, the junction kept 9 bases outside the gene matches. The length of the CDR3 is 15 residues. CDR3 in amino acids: CASSSGRTGSQPQHF. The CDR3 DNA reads TGTGCCAGCAGCTCCGGCAGGACAGGCTCTCAGCCCCAGCATTTT.

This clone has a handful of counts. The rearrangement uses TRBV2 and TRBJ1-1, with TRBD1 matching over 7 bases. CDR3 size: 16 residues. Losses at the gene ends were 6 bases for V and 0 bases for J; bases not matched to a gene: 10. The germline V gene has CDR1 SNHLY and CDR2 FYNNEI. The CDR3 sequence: CASRQGRLSMNTEAFF. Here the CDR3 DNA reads TGTGCCAGCAGACAGGGGCGGCTCTCCATGAACACTGAAGCTTTCTTT.

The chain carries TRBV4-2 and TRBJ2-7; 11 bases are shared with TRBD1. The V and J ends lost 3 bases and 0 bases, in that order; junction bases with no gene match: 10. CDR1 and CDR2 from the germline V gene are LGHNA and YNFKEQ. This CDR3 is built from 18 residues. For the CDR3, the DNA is TGTGCCAGCAGCCATTATACCCCAGGGACAGGGGGCTCCTACGAGCAGTACTTC. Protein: CASSHYTPGTGGSYEQYF.

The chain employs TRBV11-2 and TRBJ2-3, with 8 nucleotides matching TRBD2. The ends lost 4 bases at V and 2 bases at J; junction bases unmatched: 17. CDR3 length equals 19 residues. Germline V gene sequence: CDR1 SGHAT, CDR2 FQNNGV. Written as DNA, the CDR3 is TGTGCCAGCAGCTCCGGGTGGGCGCGGGGGGCTTCTCACACAGATACGCAGTATTTT. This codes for CASSSGWARGASHTDTQYF.

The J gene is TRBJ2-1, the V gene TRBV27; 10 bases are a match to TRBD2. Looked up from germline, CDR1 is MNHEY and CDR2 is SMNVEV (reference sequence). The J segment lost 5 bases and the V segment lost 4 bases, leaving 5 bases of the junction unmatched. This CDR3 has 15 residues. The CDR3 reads CASSSGAGGHNEQFF. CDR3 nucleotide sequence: TGTGCCAGCAGTTCAGGAGCGGGAGGGCACAATGAGCAGTTCTTC.